The next 7 T cell receptor beta chains were all read from a single sample in a study of cytomegalovirus exposure and HLA in healthy donors. Profiled with immunoSEQ multiplex PCR; TCRdb holds only in-frame clones, not every one. The data show about 160,000 clones, with roughly nine tenths seen just once and approximately 5% held by the top ten. Material: PBMCs. All receptors derive from a woman aged 30 to 39 in good health and CMV-seronegative.

This clone showed up just once. The V gene is TRBV7-9, the J gene TRBJ2-1, with a weak D call TRBD2 (6 bases). The CDR3 consists of 15 residues. Trimming stripped 2 bases from V and 5 bases from J, with 13 bases between. The germline gives CDR1 SEHNR, CDR2 FQNEAQ (reference sequence). DNA for the CDR3: TGTGCCAGCAGCTTAAGCGGGTCAAACAACAATGAGCAGTTCTTC. Its protein product is CASSLSGSNNNEQFF.

CDR3 DNA sequence: TGTGCCAGCAGTTTATACCGGGGCACCGGGGAGCTGTTTTTT. Residues: CASSLYRGTGELFF. The rearrangement uses TRBV27 and TRBJ2-2; tentatively, D is TRBD2 (5 bases). This CDR3 spans 14 amino acids. V was cut by 1 base and J by 4 bases, with 7 bases left in between. Germline CDR1 MNHEY, CDR2 SMNVEV (reference sequence).

V is TRBV28 and J is TRBJ2-7, with TRBD1 identical over 7 bases. V trimming: 2 bases; J trimming: 4 bases; junction bases outside the gene matches: 5. The CDR3 has 14 residues. From germline, CDR1 is MDHEN and CDR2 SYDVKM. The chain's CDR3 is CASSLKQGLYEQYF. The CDR3 DNA follows: TGTGCCAGCAGTTTAAAACAGGGGTTGTACGAGCAGTACTTC.

The chain carries TRBV9 and TRBJ2-3; possibly TRBD1 or TRBD2 for D (5 bases each). Trimming removed 0 bases from V and 0 bases from J, with 8 bases in between. The germline gives CDR1 SGDLS, CDR2 YYNGEE. The CDR3 is made up of 15 amino acids. The CDR3 DNA follows: TGTGCCAGCAGCGTAGACGGGGCTAGCACAGATACGCAGTATTTT. Its protein is CASSVDGASTDTQYF.

The V gene is TRBV6-5, the J gene TRBJ1-1; no clear D. The germline V gene encodes CDR1 MNHEY and CDR2 SVGAGI. V shed 7 bases and J shed 2 bases, with 11 bases lying between them. The CDR3 loop spans 13 amino acids. The CDR3 nucleotides are TGTGCCAGCAAGTCCGGGAGCAACACTGAAGCTTTCTTT. Encoded protein: CASKSGSNTEAFF.

In its sample, this clone was seen a few times. This chain joins TRBV6-1 and TRBJ1-1, with D perhaps TRBD1 (6 bases). V was cut by 3 bases and J by 5 bases, with 16 bases left in between. Germline V gives CDR1 MNHNS, CDR2 SASEGT. The CDR3 extends over 15 amino acids. The CDR3 sequence is CASSEGISGETEAFF. The CDR3 DNA is TGTGCCAGCAGTGAGGGAATTTCAGGGGAAACTGAAGCTTTCTTT.

In nucleotides, the CDR3 is TGCGCCAGCAGTGAGAGGGAGACCAAACTCTCCTACGAGCAGTACTTC. It translates to CASSERETKLSYEQYF. V is TRBV10-1 and J is TRBJ2-7, with D possibly TRBD2 on 5 matching bases. Germline CDR1 reads WNHNN; CDR2 reads SYGVQD (reference sequence). Trimming pared 2 bases from V and 0 bases from J, leaving 14 bases between. The CDR3 spans 16 residues.